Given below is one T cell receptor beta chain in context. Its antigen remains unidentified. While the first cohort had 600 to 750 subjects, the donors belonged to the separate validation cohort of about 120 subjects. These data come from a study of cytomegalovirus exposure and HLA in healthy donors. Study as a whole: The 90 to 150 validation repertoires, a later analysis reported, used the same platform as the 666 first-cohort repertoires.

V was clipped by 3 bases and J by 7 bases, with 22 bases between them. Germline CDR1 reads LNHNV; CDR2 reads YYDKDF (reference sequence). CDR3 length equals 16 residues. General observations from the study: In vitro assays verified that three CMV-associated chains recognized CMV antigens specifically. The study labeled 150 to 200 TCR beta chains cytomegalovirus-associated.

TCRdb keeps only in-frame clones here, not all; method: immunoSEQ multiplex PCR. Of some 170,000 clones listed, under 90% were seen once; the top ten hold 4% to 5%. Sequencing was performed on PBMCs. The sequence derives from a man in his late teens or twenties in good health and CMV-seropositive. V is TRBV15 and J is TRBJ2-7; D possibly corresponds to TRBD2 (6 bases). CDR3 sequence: CATSSLLTSDRGEQYF. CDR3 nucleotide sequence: TGTGCCACCAGCAGTCTCCTAACTAGTGACCGGGGGGAGCAGTACTTC.